The 22 T cell receptor beta chains listed next were all sequenced from one sample in a study of OX40 agonist ivuxolimab in advanced cancers. Clones were sequenced by immunoSEQ multiplex PCR, and TCRdb holds only the in-frame ones, with some missing. The top ten clones hold 27% of a sample with 60,000 or so clones, over 80% of them seen once. This specimen was CD4+ or CD8+ T cells sorted from blood, taken in a trial of the OX40 agonist ivuxolimab. Receptors originate from an adult with an advanced solid tumor such as melanoma, head and neck, liver or kidney cancer.

The V call is TRBV5-1, the J call TRBJ2-1; TRBD2 agrees at 11 bases. CDR1 SGHRS and CDR2 YFSETQ come from the germline V gene. This CDR3 comprises 16 residues. V gave up 4 bases and J gave up 1 base; unmatched junction bases: 4. The CDR3 nucleotides read TGCGCCAGCAGCCCTGGGACTAGCGGTTCCTACAATGAGCAGTTCTTC. Its translation: CASSPGTSGSYNEQFF. The full variable domain, completed using reference TRBV5-1 and TRBJ2-1, is KAGVTQTPRYLIKTRGQQVTLSCSPISGHRSVSWYQQTPGQGLQFLFEYFSETQRNKGNFPGRFSGRQFSNSRSEMNVSTLELGDSALYLCASSPGTSGSYNEQFFGPGTRLTVL.

The rearrangement uses TRBV7-9 and TRBJ2-6, with D unclear. Germline V CDR1 and CDR2: SEHNR, FQNEAQ (reference sequence). This CDR3 is 14 amino acids long. V was trimmed by 5 bases and J by 0 bases, leaving 5 bases between them. The chain's CDR3 is CASSRSSGANVLTF. The CDR3 DNA reads TGTGCCAGCAGCCGGAGCTCTGGGGCCAACGTCCTGACTTTC.

The chain employs TRBV28 and TRBJ1-5, with D unresolved. CDR3 length: 17 residues. The V end lost 4 bases, the J end lost 0 bases, and 16 bases lay between the germline ends. Germline V lookup: CDR1 MDHEN, CDR2 SYDVKM. Here the CDR3 reads CASSSYPDGNSNQPQHF. Here the CDR3 DNA reads TGTGCCAGCAGTTCCTACCCGGACGGGAATAGCAATCAGCCCCAGCATTTT.

The V gene is TRBV10-3, the J gene TRBJ2-2, with D unresolved. The V and J ends lost 7 bases and 2 bases respectively, with 8 bases between them. This CDR3 contains 13 residues. The germline V gene encodes CDR1 ENHRY and CDR2 SYGVKD. CDR3 bases: TGTGCCATCAACCGGGCCAACACCGGGGAGCTGTTTTTT. Its protein product is CAINRANTGELFF.

The chain joins TRBV28 to TRBJ1-5, with TRBD1 matching over 7 bases. CDR3 length equals 17 residues. Trimming at V came to 7 bases and at J to 3 bases, leaving 15 bases not matched to a gene. Per the germline V gene, CDR1 is MDHEN and CDR2 is SYDVKM. CDR3: CASTPPGQRLINQPQHF. The CDR3 DNA reads TGTGCCAGCACCCCACCGGGACAGCGGCTTATCAATCAGCCCCAGCATTTT.

In this sample, this clone turned up once. As DNA, the CDR3 is TGCGCCAGCAGCTTACTAGCGGCTGAAGAGACCCAGTACTTC. Residues: CASSLLAAEETQYF. The genes are TRBV5-1 and TRBJ2-5, with TRBD2 matching over 8 bases. Germline values: CDR1 SGHRS, CDR2 YFSETQ. After removal of 2 bases from V and 3 bases from J, the junction contained 3 bases not matched to a gene. There are 14 residues in the CDR3.

The chain carries TRBV11-3 and TRBJ2-5, with TRBD2 matching 13 bases. The J segment lost 5 bases and the V segment lost 5 bases, leaving 5 bases of the junction unmatched. Germline V gene lookup returns CDR1 SGHNT and CDR2 YENEEA. The CDR3 covers 15 residues. Here the CDR3 DNA reads TGTGCCAGCAGCCTAGGACTAGCGGGAGATGAGACCCAGTACTTC. This gives the protein CASSLGLAGDETQYF. The full variable domain, rest sourced from reference TRBV11-3 and TRBJ2-5, is EAGVVQSPRYKIIEKKQPVAFWCNPISGHNTLYWYLQNLGQGPELLIRYENEEAVDDSQLPKDRFSAERLKGVDSTLKIQPAELGDSAVYLCASSLGLAGDETQYFGPGTRLLVL.

J is TRBJ2-1 and V is TRBV5-1; TRBD2 matches 8 bases. The germline CDR1 and CDR2 sequences are SGHRS and YFSETQ. The CDR3 has 14 amino acids. Losses at the gene ends were 2 bases for V and 9 bases for J; bases not matched to a gene: 7. CDR3 DNA sequence: TGCGCCAGCAGCTTTCAAGCGGGAGAGCGTGAGCAGTTCTTC. Its translation: CASSFQAGEREQFF.

The sample holds one count of this clone. The V call is TRBV6-1, the J call TRBJ2-2; a weak D match, TRBD1 (6 bases). Germline CDR1 MNHNS, CDR2 SASEGT. V dropped 4 bases and J dropped 3 bases, with 9 bases sitting between them. CDR3 size: 14 residues. CDR3 protein: CASSGRGDTGELFF. As DNA, the CDR3 is TGTGCCAGCAGTGGCAGGGGCGACACCGGGGAGCTGTTTTTT.

The chain joins TRBV7-9 to TRBJ2-2; D unclear. The CDR3 is 18 amino acids. Germline V lookup: CDR1 SEHNR, CDR2 FQNEAQ (reference sequence). Trimming removed 3 bases at V and 3 bases at J, with 20 bases between. The DNA of the CDR3 is TGTGCCAGCAGCTTTACGGGTGGGAAAGAGGCGGACACCGGGGAGCTGTTTTTT. Its protein product is CASSFTGGKEADTGELFF.

V is TRBV7-9 and J is TRBJ1-5, with 10 bases lining up with TRBD1. CDR1 is SEHNR, CDR2 FQNEAQ, per germline (reference sequence). The CDR3 consists of 17 residues. V was pared by 1 base and J by 3 bases, with 6 bases of the junction left unmatched. The CDR3 loop reads CASSLDGDRGDNQPQHF. The CDR3, as DNA: TGTGCCAGCAGCTTAGATGGGGACAGGGGAGACAATCAGCCCCAGCATTTT.

The chain combines TRBV10-3 with TRBJ2-2, with 7 bases fitting TRBD2. Germline V gene lookup returns CDR1 ENHRY and CDR2 SYGVKD. V gave up 8 bases and J gave up 0 bases; unmatched junction bases: 6. This CDR3 comprises 15 residues. CDR3 in amino acids: CAIARSGTNTGELFF. CDR3 in DNA: TGTGCCATCGCACGAAGCGGGACGAACACCGGGGAGCTGTTTTTT.

V gene TRBV6-6 combines with J gene TRBJ1-1; D is perhaps TRBD1 (5 bases). Germline CDR1 is MNHNY and CDR2 is SVGAGI (reference sequence). The CDR3 is made up of 12 amino acids. Trimming took off 6 bases at V and 7 bases at J, with 12 bases between the two ends. The CDR3 sequence is CASSTQGGEAFF. The CDR3 DNA reads TGTGCCAGCAGCACCCAGGGAGGTGAAGCTTTCTTT.

The CDR3 here is CASSWDGNNRQYF. CDR3 in DNA: TGTGCCAGCAGCTGGGACGGCAATAACAGGCAGTACTTC. This chain joins TRBV7-9 and TRBJ2-7; either TRBD1 or TRBD2 may supply D (5 bases each). V was cut by 4 bases and J by 9 bases, with 16 bases left in between. The CDR3 spans 13 residues. Germline lookup yields CDR1 SEHNR and CDR2 FQNEAQ (reference sequence).

The chain has TRBV6-6 and TRBJ1-2; possible D gene TRBD1, 5 bases. CDR3 size: 15 residues. With 0 bases removed from V and 6 bases from J, the gap between germline ends came to 14 bases. The germline V gene encodes CDR1 MNHNY and CDR2 SVGAGI (reference sequence). The CDR3 sequence: CASSYSDAGRNGYTF. The CDR3 DNA sequence: TGTGCCAGCAGTTACTCCGACGCAGGGAGGAATGGCTACACCTTC.

V usage is TRBV7-2 and J usage is TRBJ2-3, with D unresolved. Germline-derived CDR1 and CDR2 are SGHTA and FQGNSA. The CDR3 length is 15 residues. V was clipped by 5 bases and J by 3 bases, with 15 bases between them. CDR3 residues: CASSPRIYGTDTQYF. The CDR3 DNA is TGTGCCAGCAGCCCTAGGATCTATGGGACAGATACGCAGTATTTT.

The CDR3 sequence is CAIITGVEAFF. CDR3 coding DNA: TGTGCCATAATCACAGGGGTGGAAGCTTTCTTT. V and J are TRBV6-1 and TRBJ1-1; TRBD1 matches at 7 bases. Trimming at V came to 10 bases and at J to 8 bases, leaving 7 bases not matched to a gene. The CDR3 has 11 amino acids. Germline CDR1 is MNHNS and CDR2 is SASEGT.

There are a few counts of this clone. This chain connects TRBV6-5 to TRBJ1-2; D not resolved. The CDR3 consists of 14 residues. V dropped 4 bases and J dropped 7 bases, with 16 bases sitting between them. The germline V gene has CDR1 MNHEY and CDR2 SVGAGI. In DNA, the CDR3 is TGTGCCAGCAGTTCCTTGGACCCGGGCAGTGGCTACACCTTC. Translating gives CASSSLDPGSGYTF.

DNA of the CDR3: TGCGCCAGCAGCGGTAACCAAGAGACCCAGTACTTC. Translating it yields CASSGNQETQYF. The chain links TRBV5-1 to TRBJ2-5; the D is unclear. Germline CDR1 and CDR2: SGHRS and YFSETQ. Trimming took 4 bases from V and 0 from J, leaving 4 bases between them. The CDR3 has 12 amino acids.

This clone was seen just once. V usage is TRBV11-2 and J usage is TRBJ2-1; possible D gene TRBD1, 5 bases. With 1 base removed from V and 4 bases from J, the gap between germline ends came to 11 bases. Germline CDR1 SGHAT, CDR2 FQNNGV. There are 15 residues in the CDR3. The CDR3 DNA sequence: TGTGCCAGCAGCTTAGTGTTCAGGGAATACAATGAGCAGTTCTTC. This sequence encodes CASSLVFREYNEQFF.

The chain links TRBV4-1 to TRBJ2-3; D is unclear. V was clipped by 1 base and J by 4 bases, with 3 bases between them. The CDR3 consists of 12 residues. Germline V CDR1 and CDR2: MGHRA, YSYEKL. The CDR3 DNA follows: TGCGCCAGCAGCCAAGCCCCAGATACGCAGTATTTT. Translation: CASSQAPDTQYF.

The gene calls are TRBV18 and TRBJ1-3; D remains unclear. The V end lost 3 bases, the J end lost 0 bases, and 9 bases lay between the germline ends. The CDR3 runs to 15 residues. CDR1 and CDR2 from the germline V gene are KGHSH and LQKENI. DNA for the CDR3: TGTGCCAGCTCACCCCCGGCAGGCTCTGGAAACACCATATATTTT. As protein: CASSPPAGSGNTIYF.